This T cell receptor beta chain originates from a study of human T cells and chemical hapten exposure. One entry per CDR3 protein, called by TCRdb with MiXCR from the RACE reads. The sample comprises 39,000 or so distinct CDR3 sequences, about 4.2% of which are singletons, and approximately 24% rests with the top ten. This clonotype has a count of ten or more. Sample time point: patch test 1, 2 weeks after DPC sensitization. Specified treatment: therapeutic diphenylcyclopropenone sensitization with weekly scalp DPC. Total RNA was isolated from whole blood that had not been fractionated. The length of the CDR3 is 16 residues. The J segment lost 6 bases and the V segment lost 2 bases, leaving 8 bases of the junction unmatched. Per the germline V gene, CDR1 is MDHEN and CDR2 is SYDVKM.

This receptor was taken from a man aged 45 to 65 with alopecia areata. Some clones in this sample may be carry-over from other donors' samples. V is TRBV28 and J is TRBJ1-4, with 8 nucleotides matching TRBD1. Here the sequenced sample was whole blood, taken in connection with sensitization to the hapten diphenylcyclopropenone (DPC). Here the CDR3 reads CASSLQVTGADEKLFF. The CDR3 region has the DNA TGTGCCAGCAGTTTACAGGTGACAGGGGCGGATGAAAAACTGTTTTTT.